Here is one T cell receptor (beta chain) with its context. This entry belongs to a study of OX40 agonist ivuxolimab in advanced cancers. About the research overall: Each patient was given ivuxolimab into a vein every 2 weeks, at 0.01 to 10 mg/kg.

It was autoimmune disease history or systemic immunosuppression that excluded patients. Libraries were prepared by immunoSEQ multiplex PCR; TCRdb keeps only in-frame clonotypes and omits some of them. The sample contains fewer than 70,000 clones, around 93% of which appear only once. This clonotype was obtained from an adult with an advanced solid tumor such as melanoma, head and neck, liver or kidney cancer. The source material was CD4+ or CD8+ T cells sorted from blood, sampled in a trial of the OX40 agonist ivuxolimab.

The CDR3, as DNA: TGTGCCAGCAGCCTCCGGACAGGGGGCACTGAAGCTTTCTTT. Translation: CASSLRTGGTEAFF. V usage is TRBV7-9 and J usage is TRBJ1-1; TRBD1 matches 10 bases. There are 14 residues in the CDR3. The trim removed 5 bases at V and 4 bases at J, leaving 4 bases unmatched. CDR1 is SEHNR and CDR2 is FQNEAQ in the germline V gene (reference sequence).